The clone carrying this T cell receptor beta chain was seen repeatedly, ten times or more. The antigen is not known. Between the trimmed V and J ends, which lost 3 bases and 4 bases, there was a span of 12 bases. This CDR3 has 14 amino acids. Germline CDR1 SGHVS, CDR2 FQNEAQ. This sample was taken from a study of T cell repertoires in cytomegalovirus infection. Study-wide background: CMV infection together with matching HLA type was indicated by public TCR beta signatures. Study outcomes and limitations: The ex vivo response was dominated by HLA-C-restricted CMV-specific TCR beta clonotypes. Carriers of CMV plus the relevant HLA were identified by cumulative public TCR beta family frequency.

MiXCR, run by TCRdb on the reads, gives a single entry per CDR3 protein. The sample comprises 450,000 to 550,000 distinct CDR3 sequences, approximately 16% of which are singletons, and under 30% rests with the top ten. The sequenced sample consisted of CD8+ T cells from PBMCs. The sequence was collected from a human donor in good health (CMV status not recorded). Some clones in this sample may be carry-over from other donors' samples. The chain links TRBV7-8 to TRBJ2-5; D gene unclear. The CDR3 nucleotides are TGTGCCAGCAGCTTCCGTTGGGGTGGAGAGACCCAGTACTTC. This sequence encodes CASSFRWGGETQYF.